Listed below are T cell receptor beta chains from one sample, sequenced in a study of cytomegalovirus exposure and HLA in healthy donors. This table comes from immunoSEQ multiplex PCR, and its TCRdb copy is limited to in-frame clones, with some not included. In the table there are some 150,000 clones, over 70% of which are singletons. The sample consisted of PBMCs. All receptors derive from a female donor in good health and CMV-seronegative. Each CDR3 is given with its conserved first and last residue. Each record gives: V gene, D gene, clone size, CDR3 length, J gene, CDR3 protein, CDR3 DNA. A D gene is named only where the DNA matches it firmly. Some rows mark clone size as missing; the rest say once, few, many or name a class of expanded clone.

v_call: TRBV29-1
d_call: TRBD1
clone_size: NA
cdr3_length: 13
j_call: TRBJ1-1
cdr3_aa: CSGARDRNTEAFF
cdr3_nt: TGCAGCGGGGCCCGGGACAGGAACACTGAAGCTTTCTTT

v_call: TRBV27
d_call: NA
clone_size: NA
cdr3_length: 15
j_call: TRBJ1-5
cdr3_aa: CASSLAAASNQPQHF
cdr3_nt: TGTGCCAGCAGTTTAGCGGCAGCTAGCAATCAGCCCCAGCATTTT

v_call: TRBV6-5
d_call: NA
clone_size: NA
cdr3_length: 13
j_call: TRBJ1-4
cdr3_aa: CASSYGRDEKLFF
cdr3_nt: TGTGCCAGCAGTTACGGGAGGGATGAAAAACTGTTTTTT

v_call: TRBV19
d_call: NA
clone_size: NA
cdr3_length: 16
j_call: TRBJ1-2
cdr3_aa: CASSIDPSTVPYGYTF
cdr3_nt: TGTGCCAGTAGTATAGACCCTTCGACAGTCCCCTATGGCTACACCTTC

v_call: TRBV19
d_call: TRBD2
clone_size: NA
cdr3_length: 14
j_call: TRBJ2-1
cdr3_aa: CASRGLEVSNEQFF
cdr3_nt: TGTGCCAGTAGGGGACTAGAGGTTAGCAATGAGCAGTTCTTC

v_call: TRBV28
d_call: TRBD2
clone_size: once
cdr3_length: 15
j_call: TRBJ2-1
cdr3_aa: CASSFASGRVSEQFF
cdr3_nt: TGTGCCAGCAGTTTCGCGAGCGGGAGGGTTAGTGAGCAGTTCTTC

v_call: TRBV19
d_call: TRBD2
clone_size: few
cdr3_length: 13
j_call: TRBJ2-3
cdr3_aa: CASSARGRDTQYF
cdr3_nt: TGTGCCAGTAGTGCGCGGGGGAGGGATACGCAGTATTTT

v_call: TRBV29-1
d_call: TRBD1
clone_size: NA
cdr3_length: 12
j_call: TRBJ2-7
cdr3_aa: CSAGQATYEQYF
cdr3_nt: TGCAGCGCTGGACAGGCGACTTACGAGCAGTACTTC

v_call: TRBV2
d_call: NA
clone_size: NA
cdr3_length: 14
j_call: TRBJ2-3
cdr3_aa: CASRGGVSTDTQYF
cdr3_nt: TGTGCCAGCAGGGGGGGAGTTAGCACAGATACGCAGTATTTT

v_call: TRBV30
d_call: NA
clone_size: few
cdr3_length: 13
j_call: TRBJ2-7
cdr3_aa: CAWRRGNSYEQYF
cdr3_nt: TGTGCCTGGAGGCGGGGAAACTCCTACGAGCAGTACTTC

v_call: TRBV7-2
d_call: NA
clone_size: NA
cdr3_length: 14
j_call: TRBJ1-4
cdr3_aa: CASSLDRAASKLFF
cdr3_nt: TGTGCCAGCAGCTTAGACAGGGCGGCATCCAAACTGTTTTTT

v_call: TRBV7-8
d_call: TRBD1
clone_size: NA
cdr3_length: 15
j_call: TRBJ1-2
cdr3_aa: CASSITGGILDGYTF
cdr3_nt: TGTGCCAGCAGCATTACAGGGGGCATTTTGGATGGCTACACCTTC

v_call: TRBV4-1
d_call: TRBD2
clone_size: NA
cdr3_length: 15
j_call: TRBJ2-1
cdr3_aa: CASSLNLAGYNEQFF
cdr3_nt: TGCGCCAGCAGCCTAAACCTAGCGGGCTACAATGAGCAGTTCTTC

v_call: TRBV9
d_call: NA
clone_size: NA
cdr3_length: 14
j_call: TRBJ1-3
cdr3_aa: CASSVGEDLGTIYF
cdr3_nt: TGTGCCAGCAGCGTCGGGGAGGATCTCGGCACCATATATTTT

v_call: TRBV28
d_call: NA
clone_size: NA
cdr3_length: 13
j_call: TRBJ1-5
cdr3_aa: CASRAWSNQPQHF
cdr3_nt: TGTGCCAGCAGGGCCTGGAGTAATCAGCCCCAGCATTTT

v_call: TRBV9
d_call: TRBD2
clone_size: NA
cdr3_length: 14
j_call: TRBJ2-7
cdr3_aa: CASSLTSGRNEQYF
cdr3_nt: TGTGCCAGCAGCTTGACTAGCGGGAGGAACGAGCAGTACTTC

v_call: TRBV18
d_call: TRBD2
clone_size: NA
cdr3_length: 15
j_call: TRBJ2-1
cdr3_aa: CASSQSGGSYNEQFF
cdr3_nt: TGTGCCAGCTCACAGTCGGGGGGCTCCTACAATGAGCAGTTCTTC

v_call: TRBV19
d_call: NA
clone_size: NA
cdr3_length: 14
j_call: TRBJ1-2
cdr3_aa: CASGEQGVGYGYTF
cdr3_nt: TGTGCCAGTGGTGAACAGGGCGTGGGCTATGGCTACACCTTC

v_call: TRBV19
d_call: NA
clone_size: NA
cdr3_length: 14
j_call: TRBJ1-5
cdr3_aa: CATSWGDSNQPQHF
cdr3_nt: TGTGCCACCAGCTGGGGAGATAGCAATCAGCCCCAGCATTTT

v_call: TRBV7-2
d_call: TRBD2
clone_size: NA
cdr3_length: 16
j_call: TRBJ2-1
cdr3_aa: CASSPLSGGAYNEQFF
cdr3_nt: TGTGCCAGCAGCCCCCTTAGCGGGGGGGCCTACAATGAGCAATTCTTC

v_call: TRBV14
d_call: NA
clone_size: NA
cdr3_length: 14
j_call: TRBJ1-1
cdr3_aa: CASSQAGMNTEAFF
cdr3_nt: TGTGCCAGCAGCCAAGCAGGAATGAACACTGAAGCTTTCTTT

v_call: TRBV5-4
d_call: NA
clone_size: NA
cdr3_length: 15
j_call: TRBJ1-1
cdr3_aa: CASSLSSGGNTEAFF
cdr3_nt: TGTGCCAGCAGCTTGAGTTCCGGGGGGAACACTGAAGCTTTCTTT

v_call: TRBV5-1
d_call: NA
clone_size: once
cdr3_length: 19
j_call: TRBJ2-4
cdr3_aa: CASSLSMETQGSPWNIQYF
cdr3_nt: TGCGCCAGCAGCTTGTCAATGGAAACACAGGGAAGCCCCTGGAACATTCAGTACTTC

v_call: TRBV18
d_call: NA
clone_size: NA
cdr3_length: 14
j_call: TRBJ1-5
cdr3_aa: CASSPLQAGQPQHF
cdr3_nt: TGTGCCAGCTCACCACTTCAGGCCGGTCAGCCCCAGCATTTT

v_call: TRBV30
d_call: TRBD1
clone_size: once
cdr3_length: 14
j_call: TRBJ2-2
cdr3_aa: CAFPDRANTGELFF
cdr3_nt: TGTGCCTTTCCGGACAGGGCGAACACCGGGGAGCTGTTTTTT

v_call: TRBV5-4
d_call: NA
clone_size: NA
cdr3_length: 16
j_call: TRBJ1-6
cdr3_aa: CASSSLRGGSNSPLHF
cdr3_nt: TGTGCCAGCAGCTCCCTCCGGGGGGGGAGCAATTCACCCCTCCACTTT

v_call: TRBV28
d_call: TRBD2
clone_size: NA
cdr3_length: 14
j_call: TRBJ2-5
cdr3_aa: CASSSAGGLETQYF
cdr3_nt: TGTGCCAGCAGCTCAGCGGGGGGTTTAGAGACCCAGTACTTC

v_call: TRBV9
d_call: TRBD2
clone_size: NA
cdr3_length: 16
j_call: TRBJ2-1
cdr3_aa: CASSVGGRSTYNEQFF
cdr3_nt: TGTGCCAGCAGCGTTGGCGGGAGAAGCACCTACAATGAGCAGTTCTTC

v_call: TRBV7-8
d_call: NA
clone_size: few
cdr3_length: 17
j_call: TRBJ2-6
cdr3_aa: CASSLTVLSSGANVLTF
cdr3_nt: TGTGCCAGCAGCTTGACAGTTTTAAGCTCTGGGGCCAACGTCCTGACTTTC

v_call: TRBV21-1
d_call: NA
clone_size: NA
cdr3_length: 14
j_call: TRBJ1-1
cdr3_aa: CASGDRDMNTEAFF
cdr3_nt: TGTGCCAGCGGGGATCGGGACATGAACACTGAAGCTTTCTTT

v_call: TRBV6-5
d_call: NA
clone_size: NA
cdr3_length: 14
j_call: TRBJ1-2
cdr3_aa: CASSYSQGNYGYTF
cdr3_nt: TGTGCCAGCAGTTACTCGCAGGGAAACTATGGCTACACCTTC

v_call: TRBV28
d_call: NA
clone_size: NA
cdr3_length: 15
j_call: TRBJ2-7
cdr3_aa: CASSSWGGNSYEQYF
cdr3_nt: TGTGCCAGCAGTTCTTGGGGGGGCAACTCCTACGAGCAGTACTTC

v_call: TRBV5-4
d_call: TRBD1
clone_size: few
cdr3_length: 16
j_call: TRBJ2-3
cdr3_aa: CASSAGTATSTDTQYF
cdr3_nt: TGTGCCAGCAGCGCCGGGACAGCGACTAGCACAGATACGCAGTATTTT

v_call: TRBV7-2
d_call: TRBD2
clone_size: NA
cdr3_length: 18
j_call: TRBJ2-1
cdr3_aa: CASSLLPSSGGYYNEQFF
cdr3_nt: TGTGCCAGCAGCCTGCTGCCGTCGTCGGGGGGATATTACAATGAGCAGTTCTTC

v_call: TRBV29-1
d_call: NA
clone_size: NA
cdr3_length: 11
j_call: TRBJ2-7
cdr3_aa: CSAGLNDEQYF
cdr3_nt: TGCAGTGCTGGACTGAACGACGAGCAGTACTTC